The T cell receptor beta chain under discussion was sequenced for a study of identical twins. TCRdb re-called the 5' RACE reads through MiXCR, storing one row per CDR3 protein. Here the sample spans 650,000 to 750,000 distinct CDR3 sequences, 20% to 25% being singletons. This CDR3 region has 14 residues. Trimming removed 4 bases at V and 3 bases at J, with 14 bases between. Germline V gives CDR1 SGHRS, CDR2 YFSETQ. Another study also made use of these data, one on T cells expressing NK-cell markers.

The sequence derives from a woman aged 18-35 years in good health. Sequencing used PBMCs. The V gene is TRBV5-1, the J gene TRBJ2-7; D unclear. CDR3 loop: CASSVPTNSYEQYF. DNA of the CDR3: TGCGCCAGCAGCGTGCCGACAAATAGCTACGAGCAGTACTTC.